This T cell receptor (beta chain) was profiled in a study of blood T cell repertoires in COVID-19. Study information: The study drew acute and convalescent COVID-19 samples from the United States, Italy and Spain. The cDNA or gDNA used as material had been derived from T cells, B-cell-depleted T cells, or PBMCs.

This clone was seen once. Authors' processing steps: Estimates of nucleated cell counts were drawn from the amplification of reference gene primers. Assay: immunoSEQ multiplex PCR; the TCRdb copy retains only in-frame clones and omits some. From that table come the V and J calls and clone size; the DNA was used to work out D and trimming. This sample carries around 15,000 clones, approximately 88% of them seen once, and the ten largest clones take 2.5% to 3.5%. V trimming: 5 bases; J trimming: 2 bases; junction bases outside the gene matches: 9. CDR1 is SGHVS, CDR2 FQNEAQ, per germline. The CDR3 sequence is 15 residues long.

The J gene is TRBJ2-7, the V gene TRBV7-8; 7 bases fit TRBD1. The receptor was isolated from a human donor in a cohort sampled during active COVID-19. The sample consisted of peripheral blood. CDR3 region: CASSTRDSLTYEQYF. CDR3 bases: TGTGCCAGCAGCACCCGGGACAGCCTAACCTACGAGCAGTACTTC.